The 17 T cell receptor beta chains below all came from one sample that was sequenced in a study of graft-versus-host responses after intestinal transplantation. These receptors' antigens are unknown. Here immunoSEQ multiplex PCR was the method, and the copy in TCRdb shows in-frame clones only, minus some. The sample carries 90,000 to 150,000 clones, approximately 95% recorded once. The source material was unstimulated CD8+ T cells sorted from spleen or lymph node cells, sampled before intestinal transplant. The receptors were gathered from a human donor who received an intestinal transplant.

This chain joins TRBV5-1 and TRBJ2-1; TRBD2 aligns across 12 bases. This CDR3 has 15 residues. J lost 7 bases, V lost 1 base, and 3 bases had no gene match. Germline V gives CDR1 SGHRS, CDR2 YFSETQ. This CDR3 is CASSLRLAGGNEQFF. The CDR3, as DNA: TGCGCCAGCAGCTTGAGGCTAGCGGGAGGGAATGAGCAGTTCTTC.

In regard to this clone: An end of the junction does not agree with germline; a read error may underlie this. This sequence joins TRBV7-9 and TRBJ2-7; D unresolved. The CDR3 contains 17 residues. Germline CDR1 SEHNR, CDR2 FQNEAQ (reference sequence). CDR3 amino acids: CANSFFLVHRPSYEQYF. The DNA of the CDR3 is TGTGCCAACAGCTTCTTCTTGGTGCACCGGCCCTCCTACGAGCAGTACTTC.

The chain combines TRBV4-3 with TRBJ1-1; D is uncertain. Trimming took off 1 base at V and 4 bases at J, with 7 bases between the two ends. The length of the CDR3 is 13 residues. Germline CDR1 reads LGHNA; CDR2 reads YSLEER. CDR3 DNA sequence: TGCGCCAGCAGCCAAGTAAAAGGCACTGAAGCTTTCTTT. Translation gives CASSQVKGTEAFF.

The genes are TRBV7-9 and TRBJ2-1; the D gene is possibly TRBD2 (6 bases). V lost 2 bases, J lost 0 bases, and 11 bases lay in between. The CDR3 has 16 residues. Germline lookup yields CDR1 SEHNR and CDR2 FQNEAQ (reference sequence). The CDR3 loop is CASSLTSLSSYNEQFF. The CDR3, as DNA: TGTGCCAGCAGCTTAACTAGCCTGAGCTCCTACAATGAGCAGTTCTTC.

The CDR3 loop reads CASSYGTGDNEQFF. The CDR3, as DNA: TGCGCCAGCAGCTATGGGACAGGGGACAATGAGCAGTTCTTC. The chain uses TRBV5-1 and TRBJ2-1; TRBD1 aligns across 10 bases. The J segment lost 5 bases and the V segment lost 3 bases, leaving 2 bases of the junction unmatched. Per the germline V gene, CDR1 is SGHRS and CDR2 is YFSETQ. The CDR3 contains 14 residues. Variable domain in full (rest from reference TRBV5-1 and TRBJ2-1): KAGVTQTPRYLIKTRGQQVTLSCSPISGHRSVSWYQQTPGQGLQFLFEYFSETQRNKGNFPGRFSGRQFSNSRSEMNVSTLELGDSALYLCASSYGTGDNEQFFGPGTRLTVL.

This chain links TRBV30 with TRBJ2-1, with a weak D call TRBD1 (6 bases). V lost 7 bases to trimming and J lost 2 bases, with 12 bases between them. The CDR3 runs to 13 residues. The V gene's germline CDR1 is GTSNPN and CDR2 SVGIG (reference sequence). CDR3 sequence: CASYRVTYNEQFF. Written as DNA, the CDR3 is TGTGCCTCCTACAGGGTCACCTACAATGAGCAGTTCTTC.

The chain joins TRBV5-1 to TRBJ2-7, with TRBD2 as a possible D gene (5 bases). Germline lookup yields CDR1 SGHRS and CDR2 YFSETQ. CDR3 length: 14 amino acids. With 4 bases removed from V and 3 bases from J, the gap between germline ends came to 14 bases. CDR3 residues: CASSAGTDIYEQYF. CDR3 DNA sequence: TGCGCCAGCAGCGCGGGCACTGATATCTACGAGCAGTACTTC.

The genes are TRBV9 and TRBJ2-1, with 13 positions matching TRBD2. The CDR3 has 18 amino acids. Germline V lookup: CDR1 SGDLS, CDR2 YYNGEE. The V and J ends lost 0 bases and 5 bases, in that order; junction bases with no gene match: 8. CDR3 sequence: CASSVGFRTSGRNNEQFF. CDR3 sequence (DNA): TGTGCCAGCAGCGTAGGTTTTAGGACTAGCGGGAGAAACAATGAGCAGTTCTTC.

This rearrangement joins TRBV7-2 to TRBJ2-4, with 11 bases fitting TRBD2. CDR3 length equals 19 residues. Trimming cost V 1 base and J 2 bases; bases outside gene matches: 10. The germline V gene encodes CDR1 SGHTA and CDR2 FQGNSA. CDR3 residues: CASSLDPTSGSLTKNIQYF. CDR3 sequence (DNA): TGTGCCAGCAGCTTAGACCCTACTAGCGGGAGTTTGACCAAAAACATTCAGTACTTC.

V and J are TRBV15 and TRBJ1-3, with a weak D call TRBD1 (5 bases). V shed 3 bases and J shed 7 bases, with 19 bases lying between them. The CDR3 sequence is 16 residues long. The germline gives CDR1 LNHNV, CDR2 YYDKDF (reference sequence). CDR3 nucleotides: TGTGCCACCAGCAGTTTAAACAGGCCAGGAGGGAACACCATATATTTT. It codes for CATSSLNRPGGNTIYF.

The rearrangement joins TRBV30 to TRBJ1-2, with D perhaps matching TRBD1 (5 bases). Trimming shortened V by 2 bases and J by 2 bases, and 9 bases separated the two germline ends. The germline V gene has CDR1 GTSNPN and CDR2 SVGIG (reference sequence). There are 13 residues in the CDR3. In DNA, the CDR3 is TGTGCCTGGAGTAAGGGGCCAAACTATGGCTACACCTTC. This gives the protein CAWSKGPNYGYTF.

The chain carries TRBV11-2 and TRBJ2-7; D is undetermined. V was pared by 5 bases and J by 1 base, with 6 bases between. Looked up from germline, CDR1 is SGHAT and CDR2 is FQNNGV. The CDR3 totals 12 residues. The CDR3: CASSPKSYEQYF. In DNA form, the CDR3 reads TGTGCCAGCAGCCCTAAGTCCTACGAGCAGTACTTC.

CDR3 protein: CASSQEDGSGTGELFF. The CDR3 DNA reads as TGCGCCAGCAGCCAAGAGGACGGGAGTGGAACCGGGGAGCTGTTTTTT. The rearrangement uses TRBV4-1 and TRBJ2-2; possibly TRBD2 for D (6 bases). Germline V gives CDR1 MGHRA, CDR2 YSYEKL. This CDR3 spans 16 amino acids. V was trimmed by 0 bases and J by 5 bases, leaving 13 bases between them.

The chain carries TRBV9 and TRBJ2-7; D is possibly TRBD1 (5 bases). The CDR3 is 13 amino acids. V lost 0 bases to trimming and J lost 5 bases, with 9 bases between them. The germline gives CDR1 SGDLS, CDR2 YYNGEE. CDR3 protein: CASSVATDNEQYF. The CDR3 nucleotides read TGTGCCAGCAGCGTAGCGACAGACAACGAGCAGTACTTC.

This chain connects TRBV6-5 to TRBJ2-5, with D perhaps assigned TRBD1 or TRBD2 (5 bases each). V dropped 0 bases and J dropped 4 bases, with 12 bases sitting between them. Germline-derived CDR1 and CDR2 are MNHEY and SVGAGI. The CDR3 is 15 residues long. CDR3 sequence (DNA): TGTGCCAGCAGTTACTCCCCAGGGAGCGCAGAGACCCAGTACTTC. It specifies CASSYSPGSAETQYF.

The rearrangement joins TRBV28 to TRBJ1-5; D call uncertain. The CDR3 covers 14 residues. CDR1 and CDR2 (germline): MDHEN, SYDVKM. Trimming stripped 2 bases from V and 6 bases from J, with 11 bases between. CDR3 amino acids: CASSLGGSFQPQHF. CDR3 nucleotide sequence: TGTGCCAGCAGTTTAGGTGGGTCTTTTCAGCCCCAGCATTTT.

V usage is TRBV9 and J usage is TRBJ1-1, with TRBD1 matching 11 bases. Looked up from germline, CDR1 is SGDLS and CDR2 is YYNGEE. The CDR3 extends over 15 amino acids. V lost 4 bases, J lost 6 bases, and 8 bases stayed unmatched. The CDR3 region has the DNA TGTGCCAGCAGCCCTCGGACAGGGGGCGTATCTGAAGCTTTCTTT. Its translation is CASSPRTGGVSEAFF.